The following is a TCR beta chain sequence with its context. TCRdb keeps only in-frame clones here, not all; method: immunoSEQ multiplex PCR. The sample comprises roughly 200,000 clones, about 87% of which are singletons, and roughly 2.7% rests with the top ten. CDR1 is SGDLS and CDR2 is YYNGEE in the germline V gene. J lost 2 bases, V lost 3 bases, and 4 bases had no gene match. The CDR3 length is 15 residues. Living in roughly 23 US areas, the participants were between about 18 and 95 years of age. This specimen comes from a study of blood T cell repertoires in COVID-19. The sequencing sample was made of PBMCs or T cells enriched from blood (not recorded which). The receptor was isolated from a woman in her twenties or thirties who had recovered from COVID-19. The chain carries TRBV9 and TRBJ2-3; 9 nucleotides match TRBD1. Written as DNA, the CDR3 is TGTGCCAGCAGCGACGGGACAGGGTTCACAGATACGCAGTATTTT. This gives the protein CASSDGTGFTDTQYF. Full variable domain (rest looked up from reference TRBV9 and TRBJ2-3): DSGVTQTPKHLITATGQRVTLRCSPRSGDLSVYWYQQSLDQGLQFLIQYYNGEERAKGNILERFSAQQFPDLHSELNLSSLELGDSALYFCASSDGTGFTDTQYFGPGTRLTVL.